These 25 T cell receptor beta chains came from one sample sequenced in a study of blood T cell repertoires in COVID-19 (dated by TCRdb to 2019 to 2021). The library was made by the immunoSEQ multiplex PCR assay. The clones in this table, taken by TCRdb from immuneACCESS, are in-frame only. Not every clone is retained; where verified, under half of the shortfall comes from an unresolved V gene, and the cause of the rest is unknown. The sample table contains about 350,000 clones; only one count was recorded for around 91% of them. The ten largest make up approximately 3.5% of the sample. Sequenced sample: peripheral blood. These receptors all stem from a woman under 30 who had recovered from COVID-19.

The chain uses TRBV7-4 and TRBJ2-7; the match to TRBD1 covers 8 bases. The CDR3 length is 14 residues. In germline, CDR1 is SGHVT, CDR2 SQSDAQ. Trimming cost V 5 bases and J 4 bases; bases outside gene matches: 7. The CDR3 DNA sequence: TGTGCCAGCAGCCCAAGACAGGGGTCTTACGAGCAGTACGTC. Its translation is CASSPRQGSYEQYV.

CDR3 loop: CASSQGQLSNEKLFF. The CDR3 nucleotides are TGCGCCAGCAGCCAGGGACAGCTAAGTAATGAAAAACTGTTTTTT. The chain combines TRBV5-1 with TRBJ1-4; 7 bases match TRBD1. The CDR3 consists of 15 residues. The J segment lost 4 bases and the V segment lost 4 bases, leaving 7 bases of the junction unmatched. Germline V lookup: CDR1 SGHRS, CDR2 YFSETQ.

The DNA of the CDR3 is TGTGCCAGCAGCCCTGTCCACCTAGCGGGAAGGACCGGGGAGCTGTTTTTT. This sequence encodes CASSPVHLAGRTGELFF. The chain has TRBV9 and TRBJ2-2; 9 nucleotides line up with TRBD2. The CDR3 length is 17 residues. CDR1 SGDLS and CDR2 YYNGEE come from the germline V gene. V lost 4 bases and J lost 5; bases outside the gene matches: 12. The variable domain in full, with the rest retrieved from reference TRBV9 and TRBJ2-2, is DSGVTQTPKHLITATGQRVTLRCSPRSGDLSVYWYQQSLDQGLQFLIQYYNGEERAKGNILERFSAQQFPDLHSELNLSSLELGDSALYFCASSPVHLAGRTGELFFGEGSRLTVL.

The chain has TRBV5-5 and TRBJ1-2; D may be TRBD1 (6 bases). V was clipped by 3 bases and J by 8 bases, with 11 bases between them. CDR1 SGHKS and CDR2 YYEKEE come from the germline V gene (reference sequence). This CDR3 region has 12 residues. CDR3 amino acids: CASSSGVHGYTF. CDR3 nucleotides: TGTGCCAGCAGCTCAGGGGTTCACGGCTACACCTTC. Together with reference TRBV5-5 and TRBJ1-2, the CDR3 gives the full variable domain: DAGVTQSPTHLIKTRGQQVTLRCSPISGHKSVSWYQQVLGQGPQFIFQYYEKEERGRGNFPDRFSARQFPNYSSELNVNALLLGDSALYLCASSSGVHGYTFGSGTRLTVV.

V usage is TRBV25-1 and J usage is TRBJ2-2, with TRBD2 matching 9 bases. The length of the CDR3 is 16 residues. Germline V gene sequence: CDR1 MGHDK, CDR2 SYGVNS. The junction had 6 bases not matched to a gene; V was cut back by 1 base and J by 6 bases. In DNA form, the CDR3 reads TGTGCCAGCAGTGAATGGGCTAGCGGGATAGCCGGGGAGCTGTTTTTT. It yields the protein CASSEWASGIAGELFF. The full variable domain, in which reference TRBV25-1 and TRBJ2-2 provide the parts outside the CDR3, is EADIYQTPRYLVIGTGKKITLECSQTMGHDKMYWYQQDPGMELHLIHYSYGVNSTEKGDLSSESTVSRIRTEHFPLTLESARPSHTSQYLCASSEWASGIAGELFFGEGSRLTVL.

In its sample, this clone was seen a few times. V usage is TRBV7-2 and J usage is TRBJ2-3; weak D call: TRBD2 (6 bases). Trimming left V 8 bases short and J 7 bases short, with 16 bases between. Per germline, CDR1 SGHTA and CDR2 FQGNSA. The CDR3 contains 13 residues. The CDR3 is CASGRRGGNTQYF. The CDR3 DNA sequence: TGTGCCAGCGGGCGGCGGGGTGGAAATACGCAGTATTTT.

The chain recombines TRBV10-3 with TRBJ2-2; 9 positions agree with TRBD1. The CDR3 is made up of 15 amino acids. After removal of 6 bases from V and 6 bases from J, the junction contained 8 bases not matched to a gene. From germline, CDR1 is ENHRY and CDR2 SYGVKD. The CDR3 nucleotides read TGTGCCATCAGACCGGACAGGGGTAAAGCCGGGGAGCTGTTTTTT. Translation gives CAIRPDRGKAGELFF.

This chain joins TRBV27 and TRBJ1-2, with D unresolved. V lost 3 bases to trimming and J lost 3 bases, with 8 bases between them. The CDR3 sequence is 13 residues long. CDR1 and CDR2 (germline): MNHEY, SMNVEV (reference sequence). CDR3 DNA: TGTGCCAGCAGTTTGCGGGAGGACTATGGCTACACCTTC. Translated: CASSLREDYGYTF.

V and J are TRBV5-1 and TRBJ2-2; a possible D gene is TRBD2 (5 bases). The V end was cut by 2 bases, the J end by 2 bases, with 10 bases between. The CDR3 is made up of 15 amino acids. CDR1 and CDR2 from the germline V gene are SGHRS and YFSETQ. CDR3 DNA: TGCGCCAGCAGCTTACCGGGATTTAACACCGGGGAGCTGTTTTTT. As protein: CASSLPGFNTGELFF.

The CDR3 loop reads CASSWDRRGEQFF. Written as DNA, the CDR3 is TGTGCCAGCAGCTGGGACCGGCGGGGTGAGCAGTTCTTC. The chain carries TRBV7-9 and TRBJ2-1; perhaps TRBD2 as D (6 bases). Trimming shortened V by 4 bases and J by 9 bases, and 13 bases separated the two germline ends. Germline V gives CDR1 SEHNR, CDR2 FQNEAQ (reference sequence). The CDR3 contains 13 residues.

The V and J genes are TRBV12-5 and TRBJ1-3; no clear D. The V end lost 4 bases, the J end lost 0 bases, and 10 bases lay between the germline ends. This CDR3 contains 15 residues. Germline lookup yields CDR1 LGHNT and CDR2 FRNRAP. CDR3 amino acids: CASGSGFRSGNTIYF. The CDR3 bases are TGTGCTAGTGGTTCCGGTTTCCGCTCTGGAAACACCATATATTTT.

V gene TRBV3-1 (or the pseudogene TRBV3-2) combines with J gene TRBJ2-3; 9 nucleotides agree with TRBD2. The germline gives CDR1 LGHDT, CDR2 YNNKEL (reference sequence). The length of the CDR3 is 16 residues. V lost 4 bases and J lost 3; bases outside the gene matches: 8. CDR3 region: CASSRLVSGGTDTQYF. In DNA form, the CDR3 reads TGTGCCAGCAGCCGCCTCGTTAGCGGGGGAACAGATACGCAGTATTTT.

This chain connects TRBV7-6 to TRBJ1-1; weak D call: TRBD1 (6 bases). V was trimmed by 5 bases and J by 1 base, leaving 14 bases between them. This CDR3 region has 15 residues. Germline V gene sequence: CDR1 SGHVS, CDR2 FNYEAQ. The CDR3 is CASSPRGGGNTEAFF. CDR3 DNA sequence: TGTGCCAGCAGCCCCCGGGGGGGCGGGAACACTGAAGCTTTCTTT.

This clone is a singleton in its sample. The chain is built from TRBV7-2 and TRBJ1-1; D is possibly TRBD1 (5 bases). The CDR3 runs to 14 residues. V dropped 1 base and J dropped 9 bases, with 15 bases sitting between them. Germline V CDR1 and CDR2: SGHTA, FQGNSA. CDR3 amino acids: CASSLGGGRGQAFF. As DNA, the CDR3 is TGTGCCAGCAGCTTAGGTGGGGGGAGAGGACAAGCTTTCTTT.

The rearrangement uses TRBV11-3 and TRBJ2-3, with D perhaps matching TRBD2 (5 bases). This CDR3 is built from 13 residues. Germline V gene lookup returns CDR1 SGHNT and CDR2 YENEEA. Trimming took off 0 bases at V and 9 bases at J, with 10 bases between the two ends. CDR3 in DNA: TGTGCCAGCAGCTTAGATATGACTAACACGCAGTATTTT. This gives the protein CASSLDMTNTQYF. Looking up the rest from reference TRBV11-3 and TRBJ2-3 gives the full variable domain: EAGVVQSPRYKIIEKKQPVAFWCNPISGHNTLYWYLQNLGQGPELLIRYENEEAVDDSQLPKDRFSAERLKGVDSTLKIQPAELGDSAVYLCASSLDMTNTQYFGPGTRLTVL.

The rearrangement joins TRBV14 to TRBJ2-1; 7 bases align to TRBD2. The CDR3 loop spans 15 amino acids. Germline CDR1 is SGHDN and CDR2 is FVKESK. With 0 bases clipped from V and 2 bases from J, the junction kept 1 base outside the gene matches. The CDR3 DNA reads as TGTGCCAGCAGCCAAGAACGGGGGGCCTACAATGAGCAGTTCTTC. Its protein product is CASSQERGAYNEQFF.

The genes are TRBV7-2 and TRBJ2-1, with TRBD2 matching over 11 bases. Losses at the gene ends were 1 base for V and 11 bases for J; bases not matched to a gene: 4. CDR1 and CDR2 from the germline V gene are SGHTA and FQGNSA. This CDR3 has 14 residues. The CDR3 loop is CASSLEGTSGQQFF. CDR3 nucleotide sequence: TGTGCCAGCAGCTTAGAAGGGACTAGCGGTCAGCAGTTCTTC.

A remark on this clone: Different DNA sequences within this sample yield the same CDR3. This CDR3 reads CASSVAGSSTDTQYF. The CDR3 DNA reads as TGTGCCAGCAGCGTAGCTGGCAGTAGCACAGATACGCAGTATTTT. The chain has TRBV9 and TRBJ2-3; D is ambiguous. The CDR3 is 15 amino acids. With 0 bases removed from V and 0 bases from J, the gap between germline ends came to 8 bases. Germline CDR1 and CDR2: SGDLS and YYNGEE.

The chain is built from TRBV5-1 and TRBJ2-3, with TRBD2 identical over 7 bases. Germline CDR1 SGHRS, CDR2 YFSETQ. CDR3 length equals 13 residues. J was trimmed by 2 bases and V by 7 bases; bases with no gene match: 4. DNA of the CDR3: TGCGCCAGCGTAGGGACTACCACAGATACGCAGTATTTT. Amino acid sequence: CASVGTTTDTQYF.

A few counts support this clone. The chain joins TRBV6-2 or TRBV6-3 to TRBJ2-2; D uncertain. The V gene lost 6 bases and the J gene lost 3 bases, with 8 bases spanning the gap. The CDR3 totals 13 residues. In germline, CDR1 is MNHEY, CDR2 SVGEGT. The CDR3 region has the DNA TGTGCCAGCAGCCAGCGCTACACCGGGGAGCTGTTTTTT. This sequence encodes CASSQRYTGELFF.

The genes are TRBV6-5 and TRBJ1-1, with TRBD1 as a possible D gene (6 bases). V was pared by 6 bases and J by 0 bases, with 11 bases between. Per the germline V gene, CDR1 is MNHEY and CDR2 is SVGAGI. This CDR3 contains 14 residues. The CDR3 nucleotides are TGTGCCAGCAGACTACAGGGCTTGAACACTGAAGCTTTCTTT. It yields the protein CASRLQGLNTEAFF.

This clone has just a few counts. J is TRBJ1-5 and V is TRBV12-5, with 7 bases lining up with TRBD1. This CDR3 spans 14 amino acids. CDR1 is LGHNT, CDR2 FRNRAP, per germline. J was trimmed by 5 bases and V by 6 bases; bases with no gene match: 7. CDR3 residues: CASGRGGLDQPQHF. CDR3 DNA: TGTGCTAGTGGAAGAGGGGGCCTAGATCAGCCCCAGCATTTT.

The rearrangement uses TRBV5-1 and TRBJ1-2; perhaps TRBD1 as D (6 bases). The CDR3 covers 11 residues. The germline CDR1 and CDR2 sequences are SGHRS and YFSETQ. Deletions cut 7 bases from V and 8 bases from J, with 12 bases between. CDR3 protein: CASATGSGYTF. The CDR3 nucleotides read TGCGCCAGCGCTACAGGGAGCGGCTACACCTTC.

The gene calls are TRBV6-1 and TRBJ1-5, with 7 bases aligning to TRBD1. V dropped 4 bases and J dropped 0; count of bases not matched to a gene: 12. The V gene's germline CDR1 is MNHNS and CDR2 SASEGT. This CDR3 is built from 18 residues. In DNA form, the CDR3 reads TGTGCCAGCAGTGCCCTCGGAGGGGGCGCGGGTAGCAATCAGCCCCAGCATTTT. It encodes CASSALGGGAGSNQPQHF.

V usage is TRBV4-3 and J usage is TRBJ1-2; 9 bases match TRBD1. Per the germline V gene, CDR1 is LGHNA and CDR2 is YSLEER. CDR3 length equals 16 residues. After removal of 1 base from V and 4 bases from J, the junction contained 7 bases not matched to a gene. This CDR3 reads CASSQVPGQGLYGYTF. The CDR3, as DNA: TGCGCCAGCAGCCAAGTACCAGGACAGGGGCTCTATGGCTACACCTTC.